The rows below give T cell receptor beta chains drawn from one sample of a study of T cell responses to AZD1222 COVID-19 vaccine. Measured with immunoSEQ multiplex PCR; TCRdb has only the in-frame clones, and not every one. The data hold some 110,000 clones, with more than 85% observed a single time. The sample was peripheral blood, taken 28 days after the second AZD1222 dose. The receptors were sampled from an adult who received the AZD1222 COVID-19 vaccine. Each CDR3 is given with its conserved first and last residue. D genes are given only for firm matches. For some rows the clone size is stated as once, few or many, or as a class when expanded; others skip it.

clone_size	v_call	d_call	j_call	cdr3_nt	cdr3_aa
once	TRBV11-2	NA	TRBJ2-5	TGTGCCAGCAGCTTAGTCCCTGAGACCCAGTACTTC	CASSLVPETQYF
once	TRBV7-3	TRBD1	TRBJ2-1	TGTGCCAGCAGCTCACAGGGGGCATGGTCCCTCCTGGACAATGAGCAGTTCTTC	CASSSQGAWSLLDNEQFF
NA	TRBV18	NA	TRBJ1-1	TGTGCCAGCTCACTTCGACAGGACACTGAAGCTTTCTTT	CASSLRQDTEAFF
NA	TRBV4-2	NA	TRBJ1-1	TGTGCCAGCAGCCAAGATCTTGCAGGCGAAGCTTTCTTT	CASSQDLAGEAFF
NA	TRBV29-1	NA	TRBJ1-1	TGCAGCGTTGGGTTTGACAGGGAAGCTTTCTTT	CSVGFDREAFF
NA	TRBV7-9	NA	TRBJ1-2	TGTGCCAGCAGCGCACGGGACCGAAATAACTATGGCTACACCTTC	CASSARDRNNYGYTF
NA	TRBV12-3/TRBV12-4	NA	TRBJ1-1	TGTGCCAGCAGTTTCAACGGGAACACTGAAGCTTTCTTT	CASSFNGNTEAFF
NA	TRBV5-1	NA	TRBJ1-6	TGCGCCAGCAGCTTACTGGCAAATAATTCACCCCTCCACTTT	CASSLLANNSPLHF
once	TRBV19	NA	TRBJ2-1	TGTGCCAGTAGTATATCCGGAAACAATGAGCAGTTCTTC	CASSISGNNEQFF
NA	TRBV6-5	TRBD1	TRBJ1-1	TGTGCCAGCATGGACAGGGGGCTCTTAGGTTTCTTT	CASMDRGLLGFF
NA	TRBV6-5	TRBD1	TRBJ1-2	TGTGCCAGCAGTTCTCCCACAGGGGCGGTCTATGGCTACACCTTC	CASSSPTGAVYGYTF
once	TRBV11-2	TRBD2	TRBJ2-1	TGTGCCAGCAGGCGGACTAGCGGGAGTCGTGATAATGAGCAGTTCTTC	CASRRTSGSRDNEQFF
once	TRBV24-1	TRBD1	TRBJ2-5	TGTGCCACCAGTGATTATGGGACAGGGGGCGGAGAGACCCAGTACTTC	CATSDYGTGGGETQYF
NA	TRBV12-2	NA	TRBJ2-5	TGTGCAAGTCGCTTCGGGGGGGCAGAGACCCAGTACTTC	CASRFGGAETQYF
NA	TRBV6-5	TRBD1	TRBJ1-2	TGTGCCAGCAGCCGACGCACGACAGGGGCCTATGGCTACACCTTC	CASSRRTTGAYGYTF
NA	TRBV18	TRBD2	TRBJ2-5	TGTGCCAGCTCACCACCTCATTTACTAGCGGGCCGTGGGTACCAAGAGACCCAGTACTTC	CASSPPHLLAGRGYQETQYF
NA	TRBV5-1	TRBD1	TRBJ2-3	TGCGCCAGCAGCTGGGGGACAGTTTCAGATACGCAGTATTTT	CASSWGTVSDTQYF
NA	TRBV19	NA	TRBJ2-1	TGTGCCACAGGACCTACAGACTCCTACAATGAGCAGTTCTTC	CATGPTDSYNEQFF
once	TRBV5-1	NA	TRBJ1-3	TGCGCCAGCAGCTCGGGCGAGTTTGTTGTCAACACCATATATTTT	CASSSGEFVVNTIYF
NA	TRBV18	NA	TRBJ1-4	TGTGCCAGCTCACCACAGGGGACTAATGAAAAACTGTTTTTT	CASSPQGTNEKLFF
NA	TRBV4-1	NA	TRBJ1-1	TGCGCCAGCAGCGAAATCAACACTGAAGCTTTCTTT	CASSEINTEAFF
NA	TRBV30	NA	TRBJ1-2	TGTGCCTGGAGTCTGCTCCTGAACTATGGCTACACCTTC	CAWSLLLNYGYTF
NA	TRBV4-2	TRBD1	TRBJ1-1	TGTGCCAGCAGCCGACAGGGCCCGGACACTGAAGCTTTCTTT	CASSRQGPDTEAFF
NA	TRBV29-1	TRBD1	TRBJ1-1	TGCAGCGTGGGGACAGCCTTCGGTGAAGCTTTCTTT	CSVGTAFGEAFF
NA	TRBV7-6	TRBD2	TRBJ2-2	TGTGCCAGCAGCTTACAAGCGGGACTAAACACCGGGGAGCTGTTTTTT	CASSLQAGLNTGELFF
NA	TRBV6-7	TRBD1	TRBJ2-2	TGTGCCAGCAGTACCCCCTCGGGACAGGGGGCAGGGGAGCTGTTTTTT	CASSTPSGQGAGELFF
NA	TRBV7-3	TRBD2	TRBJ2-3	TGTGCCAGCAGCTTAAGGGGCACTAGCGGGGTGAGGGGCACAGATACGCAGTATTTT	CASSLRGTSGVRGTDTQYF
NA	TRBV12-5	NA	TRBJ1-4	TGTGCTAGTGGTTTGGCCCCGGGGGTTTCGGAAAAACTGTTTTTT	CASGLAPGVSEKLFF
NA	TRBV27	NA	TRBJ1-4	TGTGCCAGCAGTTTAGCCGGGGCAAATGAAAAACTGTTTTTT	CASSLAGANEKLFF
NA	TRBV27	TRBD2	TRBJ2-1	TGTGCCAGCACCCCGGGGCTAGCGGGGGGGGACAATGAGCAGTTCTTC	CASTPGLAGGDNEQFF
NA	TRBV12-3/TRBV12-4	NA	TRBJ1-2	TGTGCCAGCGACGGGGGCTATAACTATGGCTACACCTTC	CASDGGYNYGYTF
NA	TRBV5-1	NA	TRBJ1-2	TGCGCCAGCAGCTTGTATGGGTTTGGCTACACCTTC	CASSLYGFGYTF
NA	TRBV29-1	TRBD1	TRBJ2-7	TGCAGCGTTGAGTTGGGACAGGGAAGGTTCGAGCAGTACTTC	CSVELGQGRFEQYF
NA	TRBV5-4	NA	TRBJ2-2	TGTGCCAGCAGCTTTGGGGGAGTATTAAACACCGGGGAGCTGTTTTTT	CASSFGGVLNTGELFF
NA	TRBV20-1	NA	TRBJ2-7	TGCAGTGCTAGTAGCGGCCCCTCCTACGAGCAGTACTTC	CSASSGPSYEQYF
NA	TRBV11-2	TRBD1	TRBJ1-1	TGTGCCAGCAAAGTGACAGGGCTCACTGAAGCTTTCTTT	CASKVTGLTEAFF
NA	TRBV9	NA	TRBJ2-5	TGTGCCAGCAGCCTCATCGCGGGGCAAGAGACCCAGTACTTC	CASSLIAGQETQYF
once	TRBV11-3	NA	TRBJ2-5	TGTGCCAGCAGCTTGGGAAGCCGAACCGATCAAGAGACCCAGTACTTC	CASSLGSRTDQETQYF
NA	TRBV27	NA	TRBJ2-7	TGTGCCAGCAGGGAACTAGGGTTCTACGAGCAGTACTTC	CASRELGFYEQYF
NA	TRBV7-8	TRBD1	TRBJ2-7	TGTGCCAGCAGCTTCCTGACAGGGGGGGACTCCTACGAGCAGTACTTC	CASSFLTGGDSYEQYF
once	TRBV6-1	NA	TRBJ2-3	TGTGCCAGCAGTGAGGGGGAGCCCACAGATACGCAGTATTTT	CASSEGEPTDTQYF
once	TRBV9	TRBD2	TRBJ2-5	TGTGCCAGCAGCGTAGAGACGGGAGGGCGTGGGGAGACCCAGTACTTC	CASSVETGGRGETQYF
NA	TRBV19	NA	TRBJ1-1	TGTGCCAGTAGTTTGGGCAGGGGCTATTTACTAGTGAACACTGAAGCTTTCTTT	CASSLGRGYLLVNTEAFF
few	TRBV15	NA	TRBJ1-3	TGTGCCACCAGCAAACAGGGCTCTGGAAACACCATATATTTT	CATSKQGSGNTIYF
NA	TRBV24-1	NA	TRBJ1-1	TGTGCCACCAGTGACCTGGACAGTGAAGCTTTCTTT	CATSDLDSEAFF
NA	TRBV11-3	NA	TRBJ2-7	TGTGCCAGCAGCCCCAGGGCTAGCGTCGCCTACGAGCAGTACTTC	CASSPRASVAYEQYF
NA	TRBV7-3	NA	TRBJ2-7	TGTGCCAGCAGCCCCTCCGGAGCACAGAGCTCCTACGAGCAGTACTTC	CASSPSGAQSSYEQYF
NA	TRBV12-5	NA	TRBJ2-3	TGTGCTAGTGGCCCCCTGCCAGATACGCAGTATTTT	CASGPLPDTQYF
NA	TRBV7-9	TRBD1	TRBJ1-5	TGTGCCAGCAGCTTAGGGACAGGGATCAATCAGCCCCAGCATTTT	CASSLGTGINQPQHF
NA	TRBV5-5	NA	TRBJ1-3	TGTGCCAGCAGCCCCCTCGGGTACAGGGACTCTGGAAACACCATATATTTT	CASSPLGYRDSGNTIYF
once	TRBV5-1	TRBD2	TRBJ2-5	TGCGCCAGCAGCTTGGGGACTAGCGGGAGACATAGAGAGACCCAGTACTTC	CASSLGTSGRHRETQYF
NA	TRBV2	NA	TRBJ1-6	TGTGCCAGCAGTCCGAGCCAGGGGTATAATTCACCCCTCCACTTT	CASSPSQGYNSPLHF
NA	TRBV7-8	NA	TRBJ1-3	TGTGCCAGCAGCTTAGTGGACCCGGGAAACACCATATATTTT	CASSLVDPGNTIYF
NA	TRBV4-1	NA	TRBJ1-2	TGCGCCAGCAGCCAACTGGGCCCAAACTATGGCTACACCTTC	CASSQLGPNYGYTF
NA	TRBV5-4	NA	TRBJ2-3	TGTGCCAGCAGGTCACTAGCCCACACAGATACGCAGTATTTT	CASRSLAHTDTQYF
NA	TRBV9	NA	TRBJ1-1	TGTGCCAGCAGCGTAGAGCCAGCGAACACTGAAGCTTTCTTT	CASSVEPANTEAFF
NA	TRBV12-3/TRBV12-4	NA	TRBJ1-5	TGTGCCAGCAGTCCCGGGGACGTACCCCAGCATTTT	CASSPGDVPQHF
NA	TRBV7-8	NA	TRBJ1-5	TGTGCCAGCAGCTTACATCGGACTTCTAGGCCCCAGCATTTT	CASSLHRTSRPQHF